Given below is one T cell receptor beta chain in context. Primed by a sample-barcoded 5' primer and a J-beta primer mix, a second PCR proceeded for 7 to 11 cycles. TCRdb independently ran MiXCR on the 5' RACE reads; one entry per CDR3 protein. The top ten clones hold 15% to 20% of a sample with 650,000 to 1,000,000 distinct CDR3 sequences, about half of them seen once. From germline, CDR1 is MNHEY and CDR2 SMNVEV (reference sequence). V gave up 6 bases and J gave up 4 bases; unmatched junction bases: 11. This CDR3 has 15 amino acids. The sample belongs to a study of blood T cells in healthy people across ages. The authors extracted at least 5.5 micrograms of total RNA per sample.

The receptor comes from a man older than 75 in good health. V is TRBV27 and J is TRBJ2-7; TRBD2 aligns across 8 bases. The sequencing sample was made of blood. For the CDR3, the DNA is TGTGCCAGCAGAAGCGAGACGGGAGGGCGATACGAGCAGTACTTC. Its translation is CASRSETGGRYEQYF.